Listed here are 18 T cell receptor beta chains from one sample, sequenced in a study of blood T cell repertoires in COVID-19. The table came from immunoSEQ multiplex PCR; TCRdb's copy has only in-frame clones and leaves some out. The profile covers about 200,000 clones, with roughly 88% appearing a single time and approximately 11% taken by the ten largest. Specimen: peripheral blood. These receptors were collected from a human donor with active or convalescent COVID-19. The donor label of this sample is uncertain.

This clone was recorded once. The V and J genes are TRBV7-2 and TRBJ2-5; D not resolved. The germline V gene encodes CDR1 SGHTA and CDR2 FQGNSA. Deletions cut 3 bases from V and 3 bases from J, with 11 bases between. The CDR3 sequence is 14 residues long. The CDR3 loop reads CASSFPNREETQYF. The CDR3 DNA reads as TGTGCCAGCAGCTTCCCTAACCGGGAAGAGACCCAGTACTTC.

This chain links TRBV5-1 with TRBJ2-7, with 7 bases that match TRBD2. Germline CDR1 SGHRS, CDR2 YFSETQ. With V trimmed by 1 base and J by 0 bases, 7 bases remained unmatched. This CDR3 contains 16 residues. The CDR3 spells CASSLWRGKSSYEQYF. DNA of the CDR3: TGCGCCAGCAGCTTGTGGCGGGGGAAAAGCTCCTACGAGCAGTACTTC.

V gene TRBV5-1 combines with J gene TRBJ1-1; no reliable D call. This CDR3 has 13 amino acids. Trimming removed 0 bases from V and 5 bases from J, with 8 bases in between. Germline CDR1 reads SGHRS; CDR2 reads YFSETQ. CDR3: CASSLDSWTEAFF. Here the CDR3 DNA reads TGCGCCAGCAGCTTGGACAGCTGGACTGAAGCTTTCTTT.

The chain links TRBV2 to TRBJ2-3; 10 bases agree with TRBD2. V dropped 6 bases and J dropped 6; count of bases not matched to a gene: 9. The CDR3 covers 15 residues. In germline, CDR1 is SNHLY, CDR2 FYNNEI. The CDR3 spells CASSVAGGPRDTQYF. The CDR3 DNA follows: TGTGCCAGCAGCGTAGCGGGGGGCCCTCGGGATACGCAGTATTTT. Filled out from reference TRBV2 and TRBJ2-3, the complete variable domain reads EPEVTQTPSHQVTQMGQEVILRCVPISNHLYFYWYRQILGQKVEFLVSFYNNEISEKSEIFDDQFSVERPDGSNFTLKIRSTKLEDSAMYFCASSVAGGPRDTQYFGPGTRLTVL.

The V call is TRBV2, the J call TRBJ2-1; 9 bases are a match to TRBD1. CDR3 length: 13 residues. CDR1 SNHLY and CDR2 FYNNEI come from the germline V gene. With V trimmed by 4 bases and J by 9 bases, 4 bases remained unmatched. The CDR3: CASSATGGGEQFF. The CDR3 nucleotides are TGTGCCAGCAGTGCGACAGGGGGAGGTGAGCAGTTCTTC.

The chain is built from TRBV5-1 and TRBJ1-1; TRBD1 matches 7 bases. This CDR3 is built from 14 residues. With V trimmed by 5 bases and J by 1 base, 5 bases remained unmatched. Germline lookup yields CDR1 SGHRS and CDR2 YFSETQ. CDR3 nucleotides: TGCGCCAGCAGAGGTGACAGGGCGAACACTGAAGCTTTCTTT. As protein: CASRGDRANTEAFF.

This chain connects TRBV30 to TRBJ2-7; 9 bases fit TRBD1. CDR3 length equals 13 residues. V shed 3 bases, J shed 4 bases, and the junction held 4 bases outside the gene matches. Germline CDR1 GTSNPN, CDR2 SVGIG (reference sequence). The chain's CDR3 is CAWSRDREYEQYF. The CDR3 nucleotides are TGTGCCTGGAGCCGGGACAGGGAATACGAGCAGTACTTC. The whole variable domain, filled in from reference TRBV30 and TRBJ2-7, reads SQTIHQWPATLVQPVGSPLSLECTVEGTSNPNLYWYRQAAGRGLQLLFYSVGIGQISSEVPQNLSASRPQDRQFILSSKKLLLSDSGFYLCAWSRDREYEQYFGPGTRLTVT.

The chain has TRBV3-1 (or the pseudogene TRBV3-2) and TRBJ2-2, with 7 positions matching TRBD2. There are 15 residues in the CDR3. Losses at the gene ends were 1 base for V and 7 bases for J; bases not matched to a gene: 6. CDR1 and CDR2 (germline): LGHDT, YNNKEL (reference sequence). CDR3 sequence: CASSQAGGGVGELFF. In DNA form, the CDR3 reads TGTGCCAGCAGCCAAGCGGGAGGAGGTGTCGGGGAGCTGTTTTTT.

This chain links TRBV19 with TRBJ2-7; 12 nucleotides line up with TRBD1. The V gene end was trimmed by 5 bases and the J gene end by 7 bases; junction bases not matched to a gene: 12. Germline CDR1 and CDR2: LNHDA and SQIVND (reference sequence). The CDR3 is made up of 16 amino acids. CDR3 in DNA: TGTGCCAGTAGTGTCGCCGGGACAGGGGGCGCGGGGGAGCAGTACTTC. This gives the protein CASSVAGTGGAGEQYF.

The J gene is TRBJ2-7, the V gene TRBV7-2; TRBD1 is a possible D gene (5 bases). CDR1 is SGHTA, CDR2 FQGNSA, per germline. Trimming shortened V by 2 bases and J by 5 bases, and 22 bases separated the two germline ends. The CDR3 is 17 residues long. CDR3 loop: CASSLPRGRQGNDEQYF. In DNA form, the CDR3 reads TGTGCCAGCAGCTTACCCCGAGGCCGGCAGGGAAATGACGAGCAGTACTTC.

The chain is built from TRBV6-5 and TRBJ1-5, with D tentatively TRBD1 (5 bases). Trimming left V 0 bases short and J 8 bases short, with 8 bases between. Germline CDR1 MNHEY, CDR2 SVGAGI. The CDR3 has 13 amino acids. The CDR3 loop reads CASSYSSREPQHF. The CDR3 bases are TGTGCCAGCAGTTACTCGAGCAGGGAGCCCCAGCATTTT.

This clone occurred a few times. This rearrangement joins TRBV7-3 to TRBJ2-2; D possibly corresponds to TRBD2 (5 bases). This CDR3 region has 14 residues. Trimming pared 6 bases from V and 0 bases from J, leaving 8 bases between. From germline, CDR1 is SGHTA and CDR2 FQGTGA. CDR3 coding DNA: TGTGCCAGCAGGGACGGGGCGAACACCGGGGAGCTGTTTTTT. Translating gives CASRDGANTGELFF.

V is TRBV6-1 and J is TRBJ1-2; D is perhaps TRBD1 (5 bases). In germline, CDR1 is MNHNS, CDR2 SASEGT. CDR3 size: 16 residues. Trimming stripped 2 bases from V and 4 bases from J, with 17 bases between. CDR3 loop: CASSERSGAGGYGYTF. CDR3 in DNA: TGTGCCAGCAGTGAAAGGAGTGGTGCGGGGGGCTATGGCTACACCTTC.

The genes are TRBV7-9 and TRBJ1-1; D unclear. Germline V CDR1 and CDR2: SEHNR, FQNEAQ (reference sequence). V was pared by 1 base and J by 4 bases, with 10 bases between. The CDR3 is made up of 14 amino acids. This chain's CDR3 is CASSLEVAGTEAFF. The CDR3 region has the DNA TGTGCCAGCAGCTTAGAGGTCGCGGGCACTGAAGCTTTCTTT.

The V and J genes are TRBV21-1 and TRBJ2-7; the table's D call TRBD2 went unverified against the DNA. TRBV21-1 corresponds to a pseudogene. This CDR3 contains 15 residues. For the CDR3, the DNA is TGTGCCAGCAGCAAAGATTCCGGGGATTCCTACGAGCAGTACTTC. Translation gives CASSKDSGDSYEQYF.

The chain has TRBV19 and TRBJ1-2; a possible D gene is TRBD1 (6 bases). The CDR3 totals 14 residues. Deletions cut 4 bases from V and 4 bases from J, with 13 bases between. Germline CDR1 is LNHDA and CDR2 is SQIVND (reference sequence). The CDR3 DNA follows: TGTGCCAGTAGTACTACAGGGAAAGTCTATGGCTACACCTTC. It specifies CASSTTGKVYGYTF.

V and J are TRBV9 and TRBJ2-7; 7 positions match TRBD1. There are 22 residues in the CDR3. Germline V gene data show CDR1 as SGDLS and CDR2 as YYNGEE. Trimming at V came to 4 bases and at J to 3 bases, leaving 31 bases not matched to a gene. The CDR3 DNA sequence: TGTGCCAGCAGCCAGAAGTTGAATGACAGGGTAGTTTACCGACTATTGGACTACGAGCAGTACTTC. Translated, it gives CASSQKLNDRVVYRLLDYEQYF.

This chain uses TRBV24-1 with TRBJ2-1, with 13 positions matching TRBD2. In germline, CDR1 is KGHDR, CDR2 SFDVKD. The CDR3 totals 15 residues. V dropped 9 bases and J dropped 8; count of bases not matched to a gene: 9. CDR3 bases: TGTGCCACCGGACTAGCGGGAGCGAATTTGGATGAGCAGTTCTTC. It codes for CATGLAGANLDEQFF.